The text below deals with one T cell receptor beta chain. Its antigen remains undetermined. Base qualities were left out, and no much larger clone turns up one base away. The library was prepared using the immunoSEQ multiplex PCR assay. For the multiplex PCR, a mixture combining 60 forward primers for TCR Vbeta segments and 13 reverse primers for TCR Jbeta segments was used. The CDR3 region of rearranged TCR beta genes was amplified from genomic DNA with a multiplex PCR assay. The amplified TCR beta libraries were sequenced on the Illumina HiSeq System as 87-base-pair reads. As for the original processing: In a later analysis, tens of millions of unique TCR beta chains were counted across the roughly 670 repertoires, and roughly 9.9 million of these chains were shared by at least two donors. Raw reads were error-corrected and collapsed into unique sequences with a nearest-neighbor algorithm that merged closely related sequences to remove PCR and sequencing errors. V, D and J gene segments were assigned by aligning CDR3 sequences to IMGT reference sequences. For a sequence to be retained, at least a six-nucleotide match to both a V gene segment and a J gene segment was required. A rearrangement counted as productive if the CDR3 had no stop codons and remained in frame with V and J, and every other rearrangement counted as non-productive. Following IMGT convention, CDR3 was defined as the stretch from the second conserved V-encoded cysteine up to the conserved J-encoded phenylalanine. The earlier analysis of about 560 of the donors excluded any sequence lacking an unambiguous match to a single V gene segment. An earlier analysis of a few hundred of the donors called V segments functional above 56.7% productive rearrangements and segregating when the between-donor standard deviation exceeded 5%. A statistical classification framework was built to diagnose cytomegalovirus status from the catalog of TCR beta chain sequences. In a later analysis, TCR nucleotide sequences were compared against IMGT/GENE-DB human TR gene sequences so that V and J genes could be assigned. A later analysis assigned CDR3 sequences and most-parsimonious VDJ recombination scenarios with the TCRdist pipeline. In a later analysis, each TCR beta chain was defined by its CDR3 amino acid sequence together with its V-gene family, and reads without a unique V-gene family were excluded. A later analysis removed 592 highly shared, low-generation-probability nucleotide sequences to deal with suspected cross-contamination and a sequencing artifact. For each public chain, a later analysis derived a clonal expansion index from normalized ranks of inferred template counts within each repertoire. Generation probabilities in a later analysis came from a VDJ recombination model fitted to out-of-frame rearrangements, and those results were checked against IGoR. In a later analysis, hypergeometric tests were used to score TCR-TCR, TCR-HLA and TCR-CMV co-occurrence, with a repertoire-size bias correction applied to TCR pairs. A later analysis estimated false discovery rates by permuting HLA or CMV assignments 20 times. In a later analysis, co-occurring TCRs were grouped with DBSCAN, and TCRdist sequence similarity was added when clustering was performed within HLA-allele-positive subsets. Repertoires with fewer than 30,000 or more than 120,000 public chains were left out of co-occurrence clustering, as were about 5 repertoires with anomalous nucleotide sharing. What TCRdb holds here is the immuneACCESS table cut down to in-frame rearrangements. Part of the clones is not present; checked against another copy, under half of the missing clones reflect an unresolved V gene, and the others are unexplained. V and J calls and clone size are given by that table; D and trimming were obtained from the DNA. The sample records some 100,000 clones, approximately 80% of which are singletons. The top ten hold over 4% of the sample.

The sample belongs to a study of cytomegalovirus exposure and HLA in healthy donors (dated by TCRdb to the late 2010s). For context, the study as a whole: According to an earlier analysis of around 600 of the donors, 150 million to 200 million T cells yielded approximately 120 million unique TCR beta sequences and about 300 Gb of sequence data. An early release covering more than 500 HLA-typed donors comprised about 300 gigabases of sequencing data and roughly 86 million unique TCR sequences. Of the 300 to 450 genotyped donors, less than 90% were placed in the genetic ancestry cluster associated with self-reported Caucasian donors. The aim of the study was to test whether cataloging public T cell receptors could identify signatures of past pathogen exposure. The study used immunosequencing to profile the T cell repertoires of hundreds of subjects and linked those repertoires to cytomegalovirus serostatus. Besides the first cohort of more than 650 subjects, a separate validation cohort made up of some 110 different subjects was used. To predict cytomegalovirus infection status, the study brought together high-throughput TCR immunosequencing, statistical association of individual TCRs with disease status, and machine learning. A later analysis re-analyzed previously published TCR beta repertoires from several hundred donors and added high-resolution HLA genotyping to study TCR occurrence patterns. Rather than using new phenotypic data, the later analysis identified candidate immune exposures from TCR beta sequences and from how often those sequences occurred across donors. To decide whether each TCR beta V gene segment behaved as functional or pseudogenic, an earlier analysis of over 500 of the donors relied on high-throughput TCR beta sequencing. Donor age, sex, ethnicity and CMV serostatus were compiled together with the repertoire data. A later genetic analysis took genome-wide SNP genotypes for about three fifths of the 666 donors and used that subset as a discovery cohort. Every repertoire in the discovery cohort had been generated on one and the same sequencing platform. Class I and class II HLA loci were covered by the typing at four-digit resolution. The number of typed donors differed by locus: 629-630 for A, B, C, DRB1 and DQB1; about 520 for DQA1; around 580 for DPA1; and some 430 for DPB1. Roughly 5 DR-DQ haplotypes were handled as single units for association and clustering, since linkage in the cohort was strong. Among 300 to 500 genotyped donors of the cohort, an average of around 250,000 unique TCR beta nucleotide sequences was sequenced per donor, of which approximately 18% were non-productive.

From cysteine to phenylalanine, the CDR3 is 15 amino acids long. Kept here is only the CDR3 DNA, which spans 45 bases and is read in frame from base 1. V and J are trimmed by 4 bases and 2 bases, and the gene matches miss 3 bases of the junction. The germline V gene sets CDR1 to SGHTA and CDR2 to FQGNSA. The cohort comprised several hundred healthy bone marrow donors. Cohort members were all nominally healthy when sampled, although unrecorded immune exposures were likely present. The donor tested CMV seropositive, placing the donor among the roughly 300 seropositive members of the cohort. A peripheral blood sample was collected from each donor, and TCR beta sequencing was performed on peripheral blood mononuclear cells. Genomic DNA was extracted from the blood cell samples with the Qiagen DNeasy Blood Extraction Kit. Points the paper makes about the study in general: In a later analysis, several top co-occurrence clusters were reported to appear linked to parvovirus B19, influenza, CMV and Epstein-Barr virus. The only immune exposure information available for the cohort was CMV serostatus. In a later analysis, TCR association rates were found to vary across HLA loci, with the most associated TCRs seen for DRB1 alleles and the fewest for HLA-C alleles. The sequencing pipeline was judged likely to have produced a cluster of highly shared sequence variants as a technical artifact. Compared with equally common non-associated chains, HLA-associated TCR beta chains in a later analysis were more clonally expanded and had lower generation probabilities. Most TCR sequences were observed very rarely across donors, whereas some public TCRs were present in many individuals. This cohort had only TCR beta chains sequenced, and the lack of alpha or paired-chain data limited which features could be detected. The study gave a list of under 200 TCR beta chains associated with cytomegalovirus. Because the 87-base-pair reads could not distinguish some IMGT-functional V segments, including TRBV6-2 and TRBV6-3, those segments were excluded. In vitro tests confirmed that a few of the cytomegalovirus-associated TCR beta chains recognize cytomegalovirus antigens. A further reported finding was that TCR beta sequences accurately predicted the HLA-A and HLA-B alleles for most subjects in the first cohort. According to a later analysis, most CMV-associated TCR beta chains appeared to be HLA-restricted, and the HLA associations seemed to be driven largely by CMV exposure. Compared with the 666-donor mean, donors in an Asian-associated ancestry cluster had fewer N-insertions in productive TCRs, according to a later genetic analysis. When HLA alleles, especially DR and DQ, strongly co-occurred, attributing TCR associations to individual alleles was difficult. An association between a missense DCLRE1C variant and V-gene and J-gene trimming of TCR beta chains was found in a later genetic analysis and replicated in an independent cohort. Specific HLA alleles were associated with 15,000 to 20,000 TCR beta sequences at a false discovery rate of 0.05 in a later analysis. Cytomegalovirus status was reported to be diagnosed by the classifier with high specificity and sensitivity in both the original and validation cohorts. In an earlier analysis of a few hundred of the donors, most TCR beta V segments were observed in productive rearrangements about 90% or about 30% of the time, broadly matching IMGT annotations. Roughly uniform sequencing depth across donors was assumed in presence/absence analyses, although this assumption may not hold. According to the authors, the approach could potentially be generalized to other disease states and immunological phenotypes. Correlated functional status among segregating V segments might be attributable to linkage disequilibrium, but an unknown experimental factor could not be ruled out. Because HLA typing was missing for some donors at each locus, association tests included only the typed subset. Because counts were too low, fewer than 20 rarely observed V segments, including chromosome 9 orphons, were excluded from the earlier analysis of 587 of the donors.

The specimen was PBMCs. The receptor was isolated from a female donor in good health and CMV-seropositive. In this chain, TRBV7-2 is recombined with TRBJ1-5, with 9 central nucleotides matching TRBD1. The DNA reads as follows: TGTGCCAGCAGCTCAACAGGGGGCGGCAATCAGCCCCAGCATTTT. It encodes CASSSTGGGNQPQHF.